This T cell receptor (beta chain) was retrieved from a study of PD-1 blockade in mismatch repair-deficient tumors. In the study overall: All were previously treated, progressing patients with around 12 mismatch repair-deficient cancer types. Study-wide points: Rapid post-treatment expansion, then contraction, generally preceding radiologic response, marked tumor-resident clones.

On this clone itself: The antigen remains undetermined.

The CDR3 sequence is 14 residues long. V was cut by 0 bases and J by 4 bases, with 7 bases left in between. Germline V gene lookup returns CDR1 LGHNA and CDR2 YNFKEQ. Sequenced by immunoSEQ multiplex PCR; TCRdb stores in-frame clones only, minus some. The table records tens of thousands of clones, 65% to 85% of them present only once. PCR or immunohistochemistry showed mismatch repair deficiency in every enrolled patient. The TCR-sequenced patients were a few responders to pembrolizumab. Here the sequenced sample was peripheral blood, taken 44 weeks after starting pembrolizumab. V usage is TRBV4-2 and J usage is TRBJ2-1; no clear D gene. The clonotype was recovered from an adult with mismatch repair-deficient cancer. The CDR3 protein is CASSQEESYNEQFF. Written as DNA, the CDR3 is TGTGCCAGCAGCCAAGAAGAGTCATACAATGAGCAGTTCTTC.